This T cell receptor beta chain was found in a study of T cells in tuberculosis. Looking at the study overall: In South Africa, adults with active tuberculosis were compared with IGRA-negative and latently infected IGRA-positive adolescents.

Method: immunoSEQ multiplex PCR; TCRdb's copy keeps in-frame clones and lacks some. The table has roughly 35,000 clones, approximately 94% seen once. At study entry, adolescents had tuberculin skin tests and IGRA screening. On average around 100,000 T cells per donor were immunosequenced. Sequencing input: PBMCs. The receptor was isolated from a donor between 5 and 29 years old with latent tuberculosis or without tuberculosis infection. Some clones in this sample may be carry-over from other donors' samples.

The CDR3 region is CASSVGQGANYGYTF. CDR3 DNA sequence: TGTGCCAGCAGCGTTGGACAGGGAGCTAACTATGGCTACACCTTC. This chain joins TRBV9 and TRBJ1-2, with 8 bases that match TRBD1. The junction had 3 bases not matched to a gene; V was cut back by 2 bases and J by 0 bases. Germline CDR1 SGDLS, CDR2 YYNGEE. CDR3 length equals 15 residues.